This TCR beta chain was retrieved from a study of T cells in Graves' hyperthyroidism and ophthalmopathy. General study findings and limits: Most clonotypes expanded in thyroid above 0.001 were likewise present in blood.

In this sample, this clonotype turned up many times. Its antigen is not identified. The hyperthyroidism was newly diagnosed and had lasted under 2 months; the patients were aged 18 to 65. Exclusion of a patient resulted from uncontrolled infection, other autoimmune disease, pregnancy or lactation. Each 10 ml fresh peripheral blood draw supplied the PBMCs. TCR beta CDR3 region amplification was performed from RNA transcripts. Using the HTBI primer set, a first-round RT-PCR was run on the TCR CDR3. TCRdb reanalysed the multiplex PCR reads using MiXCR and keeps one entry per CDR3 protein. Of 300,000 or so distinct CDR3 sequences listed, 16% are singletons. This CDR3 comprises 12 residues. Between the trimmed V and J ends, which lost 1 base and 4 bases, there was a span of 4 bases. Germline V lookup: CDR1 SGHTS, CDR2 YDEGEE.

The chain combines TRBV5-8 with TRBJ2-3, with D hard to call. This receptor was identified in a man younger than 45 with Graves' hyperthyroidism. The material sequenced was blood. CDR3 sequence: CASSLIPDTQYF. The CDR3 nucleotides are TGTGCCAGCAGCTTGATCCCAGATACGCAGTATTTT.